A single sample gave rise to the 17 T cell receptor beta chains below, sequenced in a study of cytomegalovirus exposure and HLA in healthy donors. The PCR had 60 Vbeta and 13 Jbeta primers. Sequenced by immunoSEQ multiplex PCR; TCRdb stores in-frame clones only, minus some. The sample records some 200,000 clones, approximately 70% being singletons. The sequenced sample consisted of PBMCs. All receptors derive from a man in his forties in good health and CMV-seropositive.

This chain links TRBV2 with TRBJ2-3; D is possibly TRBD2 (7 bases). CDR1 and CDR2 (germline): SNHLY, FYNNEI. Deletions cut 6 bases from V and 7 bases from J, with 14 bases between. The CDR3 length is 13 residues. The CDR3 sequence is CASRAGEGNTQYF. The CDR3 bases are TGTGCCAGCAGGGCAGGGGAGGGAAATACGCAGTATTTT.

This clone was seen a single time. The rearrangement links TRBV6-1 to TRBJ1-6; D is perhaps TRBD1 (5 bases). This CDR3 comprises 14 residues. The germline gives CDR1 MNHNS, CDR2 SASEGT. Deletions cut 3 bases from V and 9 bases from J, with 12 bases between. The CDR3 loop is CASSERQLVSPLHF. The DNA for the CDR3 is TGTGCCAGCAGTGAGAGACAGCTAGTTTCACCCCTCCACTTT.

In its sample, this clone was seen a few times. The CDR3 region is CASSLPGGGVVNEQFF. CDR3 in DNA: TGTGCCAGCAGTTTACCCGGCGGGGGGGTCGTAAATGAGCAGTTCTTC. The rearrangement uses TRBV27 and TRBJ2-1, with 9 bases identical to TRBD2. This CDR3 contains 16 residues. J was trimmed by 7 bases and V by 2 bases; bases with no gene match: 9. The germline V gene encodes CDR1 MNHEY and CDR2 SMNVEV (reference sequence).

In this sample, this clone turned up a few times. This CDR3 is CASRPTSTYGYTF. CDR3 sequence (DNA): TGTGCCAGCAGACCGACAAGTACCTATGGCTACACCTTC. This sequence joins TRBV11-2 and TRBJ1-2; D gene uncertain. The CDR3 is 13 amino acids. The V end lost 6 bases, the J end lost 4 bases, and 12 bases lay between the germline ends. Germline V gives CDR1 SGHAT, CDR2 FQNNGV.

The CDR3 sequence is CASSMAPGTGTYGYTF. The CDR3 DNA reads as TGTGCCAGTAGTATGGCACCGGGTACGGGAACCTATGGCTACACCTTC. The rearrangement uses TRBV19 and TRBJ1-2, with no clear D. The CDR3 is made up of 16 amino acids. Trimming removed 3 bases at V and 4 bases at J, with 18 bases between. Per germline, CDR1 LNHDA and CDR2 SQIVND (reference sequence).

This rearrangement joins TRBV11-2 to TRBJ1-1, with 8 bases identical to TRBD1. Trimming removed 0 bases from V and 8 bases from J; junction bases left unmatched: 8. This CDR3 is 15 amino acids long. The V gene's germline CDR1 is SGHAT and CDR2 FQNNGV. The CDR3 loop reads CASSLDRARGREAFF. Here the CDR3 DNA reads TGTGCCAGCAGCTTAGATCGGGCCAGGGGGCGGGAAGCTTTCTTT.

J is TRBJ1-3 and V is TRBV2, with TRBD1 identical over 9 bases. After removal of 4 bases from V and 0 bases from J, the junction contained 7 bases not matched to a gene. CDR3 length: 17 amino acids. The germline V gene has CDR1 SNHLY and CDR2 FYNNEI. CDR3 sequence reads: CASSGRDRAHSGNTIYF. As DNA, the CDR3 is TGTGCCAGCAGTGGCCGGGACAGGGCCCACTCTGGAAACACCATATATTTT.

V is TRBV13 and J is TRBJ2-1; D is uncertain. Between the trimmed V and J ends, which lost 4 bases and 4 bases, there was a span of 14 bases. This CDR3 is 15 amino acids long. The V gene's germline CDR1 is PRHDT and CDR2 FYEKMQ (reference sequence). The CDR3 sequence is CASSSPTVTYNEQFF. The CDR3 DNA sequence: TGTGCCAGCAGCTCGCCTACAGTTACTTACAATGAGCAGTTCTTC.

The V call is TRBV6-1, the J call TRBJ2-7; possible D gene TRBD2, 7 bases. The V end was cut by 7 bases, the J end by 0 bases, with 16 bases between. The CDR3 length is 15 residues. CDR1 and CDR2 (germline): MNHNS, SASEGT. The CDR3 region has the DNA TGTGCCAGCACCCTAGGGGGGGGGAGCTCCTACGAGCAGTACTTC. Translation gives CASTLGGGSSYEQYF.

The chain employs TRBV10-2 and TRBJ1-6; 11 bases are shared with TRBD1. The CDR3 has 14 amino acids. Germline assignment: CDR1 WSHSY and CDR2 SAAADI. Unmatched junction bases numbered 1, after V lost 6 bases and J lost 6 bases. CDR3 in DNA: TGCGCCAGCAGGGACAGGGGGCGTAATTCACCCCTCCACTTT. Its translation: CASRDRGRNSPLHF.

This chain uses TRBV7-3 with TRBJ1-6; 8 bases match TRBD1. V gave up 2 bases and J gave up 3 bases; unmatched junction bases: 3. The CDR3 spans 16 residues. CDR1 and CDR2 (germline): SGHTA, FQGTGA. CDR3 coding DNA: TGTGCCAGCAGCTTATCAGGGGGCGTCTATAATTCACCCCTCCACTTT. Its translation: CASSLSGGVYNSPLHF.

The chain joins TRBV7-2 to TRBJ2-5; possibly TRBD1 for D (6 bases). This CDR3 spans 13 amino acids. V shed 3 bases and J shed 5 bases, with 10 bases lying between them. Germline V gene data show CDR1 as SGHTA and CDR2 as FQGNSA. CDR3 nucleotide sequence: TGTGCCAGCAGCTTCAGGGGAGCGGAGACCCAGTACTTC. Protein sequence: CASSFRGAETQYF.

As for this clone: Additional DNA sequences in this sample encode the identical CDR3. This rearrangement joins TRBV19 to TRBJ2-5; maybe TRBD1 (6 bases). The CDR3 extends over 14 amino acids. Germline V CDR1 and CDR2: LNHDA, SQIVND (reference sequence). V gave up 3 bases and J gave up 2 bases, with 10 bases separating them. CDR3 coding DNA: TGTGCCAGTAGTATCTCAGGGGCTCAAGAGACCCAGTACTTC. Translation: CASSISGAQETQYF.

A single count supports this clone. The chain is built from TRBV7-9 and TRBJ2-3; 7 nucleotides align to TRBD2. V dropped 5 bases and J dropped 2; count of bases not matched to a gene: 7. Germline CDR1 reads SEHNR; CDR2 reads FQNEAQ (reference sequence). This CDR3 contains 15 residues. The CDR3 region has the DNA TGTGCCAGCAGCGCGTCTAGCGGCACCACAGATACGCAGTATTTT. Encoded protein: CASSASSGTTDTQYF. Together with reference TRBV7-9 and TRBJ2-3, the CDR3 gives the full variable domain: DTGVSQNPRHKITKRGQNVTFRCDPISEHNRLYWYRQTLGQGPEFLTYFQNEAQLEKSRLLSDRFSAERPKGSFSTLEIQRTEQGDSAMYLCASSASSGTTDTQYFGPGTRLTVL.

The chain couples TRBV5-1 to TRBJ2-7; 7 bases are a match to TRBD1. The junction had 7 bases not matched to a gene; V was cut back by 1 base and J by 0 bases. The CDR3 loop spans 16 amino acids. Germline loops: CDR1 SGHRS, CDR2 YFSETQ. The DNA for the CDR3 is TGCGCCAGCAGCTTGAGGGACAGTTCCTCCTCCTACGAGCAGTACTTC. Translating gives CASSLRDSSSSYEQYF.

This sequence joins TRBV19 and TRBJ1-5, with TRBD1 matching over 9 bases. The J segment lost 5 bases and the V segment lost 5 bases, leaving 4 bases of the junction unmatched. The CDR3 consists of 14 residues. The V gene's germline CDR1 is LNHDA and CDR2 SQIVND (reference sequence). CDR3 nucleotide sequence: TGTGCCAGTAGTGCAACAGGGGGCTATCAGCCCCAGCATTTT. Translated: CASSATGGYQPQHF.

The chain has TRBV5-5 and TRBJ2-5; TRBD2 might be the D (7 bases). The CDR3 contains 15 residues. Germline CDR1 and CDR2: SGHKS and YYEKEE (reference sequence). V was clipped by 0 bases and J by 4 bases, with 13 bases between them. The CDR3 DNA sequence: TGTGCCAGCAGCTTGGACACAGGGAGGGGAGAGACCCAGTACTTC. Translated: CASSLDTGRGETQYF.